This T cell receptor beta chain was observed in a study of blood T cell repertoires in COVID-19 (dated by TCRdb to 2020 to 2022). Concerning the study at large: The collaborator samples originated in the United States, Italy and Spain and spanned the acute and convalescent phases of COVID-19. The material from the prospective study consisted of cDNA or gDNA derived from T cells, B-cell-depleted T cells, or PBMCs. Deeply sampled blood TCRbeta repertoires from subjects exposed to, actively infected with, or recovered from COVID-19 were included in the dataset. The repertoires were released in a freely available public database meant as a resource for research on the immune response to SARS-CoV-2. Samples came from the ongoing ImmuneRACE study (first 160 participants) plus 1,254 subjects from 6 global collaborators. Nearly every sample came with metadata listing a de-identified subject ID, COVID-19 status, age in years and sex. Where HLA class I and class II types were available, the types were taken from metadata supplied by the sample provider, not from assay-based typing. Study-wide conclusions, independent of this receptor: The quantity of clinical and demographic metadata differed by source and by participant and was supplied without curation.

The immunoSEQ Assay, a bias-controlled multiplex PCR, was used to amplify TCRbeta CDR3 regions from genomic DNA. The published analysis was carried out like this. Within the assay, amplification of reference gene primers was used to estimate how many nucleated cells each sample contained. To quantify the absolute abundance of each unique TCRbeta CDR3 rearrangement, sequence reads were collapsed and filtered. For each sample, productive Simpson clonality was calculated as the square root of Simpson's diversity index over productive rearrangements. TCRdb took this table from immuneACCESS and kept in-frame rearrangements with V and J called. Such tables lack part of the clones; where checked against another copy, unresolved V genes explain under half of the gap, and the rest is unexplained. That table supplies the V and J calls and clone size; D and trimming were determined from the DNA. The sample profile shows about 190,000 clones; about 89% of them were found once. 6.7% of the sample belongs to the ten largest clones.

From its cysteine to its phenylalanine, the CDR3 spans 14 amino acids. Just the 42-base CDR3 DNA is kept, in frame starting at base 1. According to the germline V gene, CDR1 reads SGHTA and CDR2 reads FQGNSA. Concerning this clone itself: The antigen it recognizes is unknown. The junction shows a germline mismatch at one end, possibly a read error.

Whole blood was collected in K2EDTA tubes by collaborating institutions according to the institutions' own protocols. Collaborator samples were shipped for TCRbeta analysis as frozen whole blood, isolated PBMCs, or DNA extracted from either sample type. Recombination joined TRBV7-2 with TRBJ2-5; 9 nucleotides in the junction match TRBD2. This TCR came from a man between 40 and 49 years old with acute or convalescent COVID-19. Material for sequencing was peripheral blood. The encoded CDR3 is CASSFGTSLGKVDF. DNA sequence: TGTGCCAGCAGCTTCGGGACTAGCTTGGGGAAGGTGGACTTC.